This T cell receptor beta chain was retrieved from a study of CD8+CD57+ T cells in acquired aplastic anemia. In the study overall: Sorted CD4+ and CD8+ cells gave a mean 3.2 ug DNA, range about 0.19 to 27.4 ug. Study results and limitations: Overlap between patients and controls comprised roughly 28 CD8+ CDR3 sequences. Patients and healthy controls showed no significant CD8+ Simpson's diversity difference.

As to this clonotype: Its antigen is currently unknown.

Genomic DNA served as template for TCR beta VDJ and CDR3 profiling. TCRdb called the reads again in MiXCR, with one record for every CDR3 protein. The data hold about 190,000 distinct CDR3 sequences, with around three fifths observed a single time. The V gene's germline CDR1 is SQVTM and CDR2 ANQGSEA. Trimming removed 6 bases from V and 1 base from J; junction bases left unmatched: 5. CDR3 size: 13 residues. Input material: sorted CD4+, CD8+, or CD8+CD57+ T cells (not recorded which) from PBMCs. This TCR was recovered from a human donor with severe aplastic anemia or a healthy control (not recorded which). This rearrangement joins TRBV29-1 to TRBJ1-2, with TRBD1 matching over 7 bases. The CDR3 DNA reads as TGCAGCGTGGACAGGACAAATAACTATGGCTACACCTTC. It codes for CSVDRTNNYGYTF. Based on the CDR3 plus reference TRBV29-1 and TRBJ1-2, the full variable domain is SAVISQKPSRDICQRGTSLTIQCQVDSQVTMMFWYRQQPGQSLTLIATANQGSEATYESGFVIDKFPISRPNLTFSTLTVSNMSPEDSSIYLCSVDRTNNYGYTFGSGTRLTVV.